This T cell receptor beta chain was identified in a study of T-cell reconstitution after alpha-beta-depleted transplantation in children. Researchers prepared the TCRbeta library using unique molecular identifiers, the study reports. TCRdb used MiXCR to reprocess the PCR reads, holding one entry per CDR3 protein. The data show around 600,000 distinct CDR3 sequences, under 12% seen once. With 0 bases clipped from V and 6 bases from J, the junction kept 17 bases outside the gene matches. The CDR3 sequence is 20 residues long. The TCR originated in a human donor who donated a stem cell graft to a child with acute myeloid leukemia. The rearrangement joins TRBV23-1 to TRBJ2-1, with 10 bases identical to TRBD1. TRBV23-1 carries the ORF label, with uncertain function. Specimen: PBMCs from the stem cell graft donor, collected from the stem cell graft. CDR3 nucleotide sequence: TGCGCCAGCAGTCAATCGGGGACAGGGGCGGGGCGGGACCATTTCAATGAGCAGTTCTTC. Protein product: CASSQSGTGAGRDHFNEQFF.